This entry describes one TCR beta chain. Its specificity is not known. The V gene lost 0 bases and the J gene lost 7 bases, with 17 bases spanning the gap. The CDR3 is 16 amino acids. The V gene's germline CDR1 is SGDLS and CDR2 YYNGEE. The sample originates from a study of cytomegalovirus exposure and HLA in healthy donors. Whole-study results and caveats: Among the sequence variants, a highly shared cluster was likely an artifact of sequencing.

PCR was performed using 60 Vbeta and 13 Jbeta primers. This table comes from immunoSEQ multiplex PCR, and its TCRdb copy is limited to in-frame clones, with some not included. The sample includes roughly 100,000 clones, over 75% seen only once; the top ten take more than 3%. The specimen was PBMCs. V gene TRBV9 combines with J gene TRBJ1-5, with no clear D. The source of this sequence is a female donor in good health and CMV-seropositive. CDR3 coding DNA: TGTGCCAGCAGCGTAGTGGTCACAGCCAGCACGCAGCCCCAGCATTTT. This sequence encodes CASSVVVTASTQPQHF.